The rows below give T cell receptor beta chains drawn from one sample of a study of T cells after yellow fever vaccination. Each CDR3 protein gets one entry after TCRdb re-called the 5' RACE reads with MiXCR. The sample includes 610,000 or so distinct CDR3 sequences, about 12% of them seen just once. The source material was PBMCs, sampled on the day of the yellow fever booster vaccination. Every receptor here comes from a man aged 25-45 years who received the YFV17D yellow fever vaccine. CDR3s include the opening cysteine and the closing phenylalanine or tryptophan. The D gene is left open where the match is weak. Some rows mark clone size as missing; the rest say once, few, many or name a class of expanded clone.

abundance,j_gene,v_gene,d_gene,CDR3aa,CDR3nt
few,TRBJ1-1,TRBV12-3/TRBV12-4,-,CASSSSEGAEAFF,TGTGCCAGCAGTTCTAGCGAGGGGGCTGAAGCTTTCTTT
-,TRBJ2-1,TRBV4-3,-,CASSKGTNSYNEQFF,TGCGCCAGCAGTAAAGGGACAAATAGTTACAATGAGCAGTTCTTC
-,TRBJ2-2,TRBV7-8,-,CASSLDWRATNTGELFF,TGTGCCAGCAGCTTAGATTGGCGGGCGACGAACACCGGGGAGCTGTTTTTT
many,TRBJ2-3,TRBV7-2,-,CASSLGASRRGDTQYF,TGTGCCAGCAGCTTAGGAGCATCCAGGCGTGGAGATACGCAGTATTTT
-,TRBJ2-1,TRBV5-6,-,CASSPVRESYNEQFF,TGTGCCAGCAGCCCTGTCAGGGAGAGTTACAATGAGCAGTTCTTC
-,TRBJ1-5,TRBV28,-,CASSTTDSRNQPQHF,TGTGCCAGCAGTACCACGGACAGCCGCAATCAGCCCCAGCATTTT
-,TRBJ2-7,TRBV2,-,CASSPPSNYEQYF,TGTGCCAGCAGTCCCCCCAGCAACTACGAGCAGTACTTC
-,TRBJ2-1,TRBV29-1,TRBD2,CSGTSGSLFF,TGCAGCGGGACTAGCGGGAGTCTGTTCTTC
few,TRBJ2-1,TRBV14,-,CASSQGWEYNEQFF,TGTGCCAGCAGCCAAGGGTGGGAATACAATGAGCAGTTCTTC
-,TRBJ1-2,TRBV12-3/TRBV12-4,-,CASRSGTPGGGYTF,TGTGCCAGCAGATCGGGGACCCCTGGGGGTGGCTACACCTTC